The 18 T cell receptor beta chains below come from one sample, sequenced in a study of beta chain features in type 1 diabetes. cDNA synthesis used the whole RNA isolate, giving expressed TCRB sequences. Some clones are missing from TCRdb's copy, which holds only in-frame ones; the method was immunoSEQ multiplex PCR. The sample lists 360,000 or so clones; roughly a fifth were seen once. The sequencing sample was made of naive CD4+ T cells from blood. The receptors come from a woman between 18 and 30 years old in good health.

The V call is TRBV9, the J call TRBJ2-4; TRBD1 matches 7 bases. The CDR3 loop spans 13 amino acids. The V segment lost 0 bases and the J segment 10 bases; nucleotides outside the gene matches: 4. Per germline, CDR1 SGDLS and CDR2 YYNGEE. The CDR3 DNA sequence: TGTGCCAGCAGCGTAGCTGACAGGGCGATTCAGTACTTC. It yields the protein CASSVADRAIQYF.

In the case of this clone: The junction departs from the called germline gene at one end, perhaps through a read error. The chain uses TRBV25-1 and TRBJ2-1; 8 bases match TRBD1. The CDR3 consists of 11 residues. From germline, CDR1 is MGHDK and CDR2 SYGVNS. This CDR3 is CASTFRGLNVF. In nucleotides, the CDR3 is TGTGCCAGCACCTTCAGGGGGCTAAATGTCTTC.

This clone was counted between two and nine times. The chain joins TRBV30 to TRBJ1-1; tentative D call: TRBD1 (5 bases). Germline CDR1 reads GTSNPN; CDR2 reads SVGIG (reference sequence). CDR3 length: 13 amino acids. The V gene lost 1 base and the J gene lost 3 bases, with 9 bases spanning the gap. CDR3 coding DNA: TGTGCCTGGAGTGAGCAGGGTTACACTGAAGCTTTCTTT. This encodes CAWSEQGYTEAFF.

This clone occurred a few times. The rearrangement joins TRBV19 to TRBJ1-1, with 10 bases lining up with TRBD1. Germline V gene data show CDR1 as LNHDA and CDR2 as SQIVND (reference sequence). The CDR3 covers 12 residues. V was pared by 6 bases and J by 11 bases, with 6 bases of the junction left unmatched. CDR3 sequence (DNA): TGTGCCAGTAGCCGGGACAGGGGACGGGCTTTCTTT. Protein product: CASSRDRGRAFF.

V and J are TRBV6-6 and TRBJ2-3; 9 positions match TRBD2. The junction had 7 bases not matched to a gene; V was cut back by 6 bases and J by 0 bases. Looked up from germline, CDR1 is MNHNY and CDR2 is SVGAGI (reference sequence). The CDR3 has 16 amino acids. DNA of the CDR3: TGTGCCAGCAGCCCGACTAGCGGAGGTAGCACAGATACGCAGTATTTT. Protein sequence: CASSPTSGGSTDTQYF.

There are a few counts of this clone. The gene calls are TRBV9 and TRBJ2-1, with 7 nucleotides matching TRBD2. Germline trimming cut 0 bases from V and 4 bases from J; bases unmatched to any gene: 7. This CDR3 region has 16 residues. Germline CDR1 is SGDLS and CDR2 is YYNGEE. CDR3: CASSVGTGGLYNEQFF. CDR3 nucleotides: TGTGCCAGCAGCGTAGGCACGGGGGGACTATACAATGAGCAGTTCTTC.

In its sample, this clone was seen a few times. The chain carries TRBV5-6 and TRBJ2-4; TRBD2 matches 7 bases. CDR1 is SGHDT and CDR2 is YYEEEE in the germline V gene. This CDR3 comprises 12 residues. V gave up 7 bases and J gave up 6 bases; unmatched junction bases: 4. The CDR3 protein is CASGGDLNIQYF. CDR3 nucleotides: TGTGCCAGCGGGGGGGATTTAAACATTCAGTACTTC.

The CDR3 reads CASGKDRRRNIQYF. CDR3 DNA sequence: TGTGCCAGCGGGAAGGACCGTCGGAGGAACATTCAGTACTTC. The chain combines TRBV6-4 with TRBJ2-4, with D possibly being TRBD2 (5 bases). V gave up 8 bases and J gave up 7 bases, with 18 bases separating them. This CDR3 comprises 14 residues. Germline V gene data show CDR1 as MRHNA and CDR2 as SNTAGT.

The chain's CDR3 is CASSPGGLGQPQHF. The CDR3 DNA follows: TGTGCCAGCTCACCAGGGGGCTTGGGTCAGCCCCAGCATTTT. This rearrangement joins TRBV18 to TRBJ1-5; the D gene is possibly TRBD1 (6 bases). The CDR3 runs to 14 residues. V was shortened by 2 bases and J by 6 bases, with 11 bases between the two germline ends. CDR1 is KGHSH, CDR2 LQKENI, per germline.

This chain joins TRBV7-9 and TRBJ1-5, with D unresolved. The CDR3 runs 12 residues. The germline V gene has CDR1 SEHNR and CDR2 FQNEAQ (reference sequence). Trimming cost V 5 bases and J 4 bases, with 6 bases left between them. CDR3 region: CASSIGNQPQHF. CDR3 DNA: TGTGCCAGCAGCATCGGTAATCAGCCCCAGCATTTT.

This clone turned up a few times. The V call is TRBV7-2, the J call TRBJ1-2; perhaps TRBD1 as D (5 bases). From germline, CDR1 is SGHTA and CDR2 FQGNSA. The length of the CDR3 is 15 residues. The germline V and J ends were trimmed by 7 bases and 8 bases, with 23 bases remaining between them. This CDR3 reads CASTLRAGRGGGYTF. In nucleotides, the CDR3 is TGTGCCAGCACCCTCCGGGCGGGACGTGGAGGCGGCTACACCTTC. The whole variable domain, remainder taken from reference TRBV7-2 and TRBJ1-2, is GAGVSQSPSNKVTEKGKDVELRCDPISGHTALYWYRQSLGQGLEFLIYFQGNSAPDKSGLPSDRFSAERTGGSVSTLTIQRTQQEDSAVYLCASTLRAGRGGGYTFGSGTRLTVV.

This clone was counted a few times. The CDR3 region is CASSLDEDGYTF. DNA of the CDR3: TGCGCCAGCAGCTTGGACGAGGATGGCTACACCTTC. J is TRBJ1-2 and V is TRBV5-1; D uncertain. This CDR3 has 12 residues. Germline loops: CDR1 SGHRS, CDR2 YFSETQ. Trimming pared 0 bases from V and 6 bases from J, leaving 6 bases between.

The table lists this clone with a count of one. The chain carries TRBV5-6 and TRBJ2-5; D unclear. There are 16 residues in the CDR3. Trimming shortened V by 3 bases and J by 4 bases, and 19 bases separated the two germline ends. Germline V gene data show CDR1 as SGHDT and CDR2 as YYEEEE. CDR3 region: CASSSLRMLVAETQYF. The CDR3 nucleotides read TGTGCCAGCAGCTCCCTTCGGATGCTGGTAGCAGAGACCCAGTACTTC.

The genes are TRBV11-2 and TRBJ1-2; D gene unclear. V was cut by 1 base and J by 6 bases, with 15 bases left in between. The length of the CDR3 is 15 residues. Per germline, CDR1 SGHAT and CDR2 FQNNGV. The CDR3 loop reads CASSLGAGTVDGYTF. The CDR3 DNA follows: TGTGCCAGCAGCTTAGGGGCGGGTACGGTCGATGGCTACACCTTC.

A few counts support this clone. V and J are TRBV5-1 and TRBJ2-6, with TRBD1 identical over 8 bases. After removal of 1 base from V and 4 bases from J, the junction contained 4 bases not matched to a gene. The CDR3 is made up of 16 amino acids. Per the germline V gene, CDR1 is SGHRS and CDR2 is YFSETQ. The DNA for the CDR3 is TGCGCCAGCAGCTTGTGGACAGGGAGCGGGGCCAACGTCCTGACTTTC. Residues: CASSLWTGSGANVLTF.

This clone has just a few counts. The chain carries TRBV4-2 and TRBJ2-3; 7 nucleotides agree with TRBD2. The CDR3 consists of 17 residues. The germline V gene has CDR1 LGHNA and CDR2 YNFKEQ. V was pared by 0 bases and J by 1 base, with 7 bases of the junction left unmatched. The CDR3 sequence: CASSQDLLSGGTDTQYF. The CDR3, as DNA: TGTGCCAGCAGCCAAGATCTGTTGAGCGGGGGCACAGATACGCAGTATTTT.

This chain joins TRBV5-1 and TRBJ2-1; possible D gene TRBD2, 5 bases. The CDR3 runs 15 residues. V lost 0 bases and J lost 12, with 19 bases in between. Germline V CDR1 and CDR2: SGHRS, YFSETQ. CDR3 sequence: CASSLVPTSRGTQFF. In DNA, the CDR3 is TGCGCCAGCAGCTTGGTCCCCACCTCACGGGGTACGCAGTTCTTC.

This clone was observed a few times. V and J are TRBV27 and TRBJ2-1; D might be TRBD2 (5 bases). Germline CDR1 MNHEY, CDR2 SMNVEV (reference sequence). The V end lost 2 bases, the J end lost 7 bases, and 15 bases lay between the germline ends. CDR3 length: 15 amino acids. CDR3 protein: CASSLTRQSGNEQFF. The CDR3 DNA sequence: TGTGCCAGCAGTTTAACGCGACAATCGGGGAATGAGCAGTTCTTC.